These 7 T cell receptor beta chains were sequenced from one sample in a study of blood T cell repertoires in COVID-19. Sequenced by immunoSEQ multiplex PCR; TCRdb stores in-frame clones only, minus some. The data contain 350,000 or so clones, 88% of them singletons. Source material: PBMCs or T cells enriched from blood (not recorded which). These receptors originate from a woman aged 25 to 39 who had been exposed to COVID-19.

CDR3 amino acids: CASTPGRMTEAFF. DNA for the CDR3: TGTGCCAGCACCCCGGGGAGAATGACTGAAGCTTTCTTT. The chain carries TRBV6-5 and TRBJ1-1; no definite D call. Germline-derived CDR1 and CDR2 are MNHEY and SVGAGI. Trimming stripped 7 bases from V and 5 bases from J, with 14 bases between. The CDR3 loop spans 13 amino acids.

The V and J genes are TRBV9 and TRBJ1-1, with a tentative D call TRBD1 (6 bases). CDR3 length equals 14 residues. With 3 bases removed from V and 4 bases from J, the gap between germline ends came to 13 bases. The germline V gene encodes CDR1 SGDLS and CDR2 YYNGEE. CDR3 in DNA: TGTGCCAGCAGCGCCAGGGGAGGGAGCACTGAAGCTTTCTTT. Its translation: CASSARGGSTEAFF.

This chain joins TRBV10-3 and TRBJ1-2; TRBD1 agrees at 9 bases. Germline CDR1 is ENHRY and CDR2 is SYGVKD. The CDR3 spans 14 residues. J lost 5 bases, V lost 6 bases, and 7 bases had no gene match. The CDR3: CAIRGQGMGYGYTF. The CDR3 DNA reads as TGTGCCATCAGAGGACAGGGGATGGGGTATGGCTACACCTTC.

The chain links TRBV19 to TRBJ2-7; 9 bases match TRBD2. CDR1 LNHDA and CDR2 SQIVND come from the germline V gene (reference sequence). The CDR3 runs to 19 residues. V was clipped by 3 bases and J by 0 bases; unmatched bases: 15. The CDR3 loop is CASSITTSGPGASSYEQYF. DNA for the CDR3: TGTGCCAGTAGTATTACTACTAGCGGGCCGGGAGCAAGCTCCTACGAGCAGTACTTC.

This clone occurred a few times. This chain joins TRBV30 and TRBJ1-3, with a weak D call TRBD1 (6 bases). The V gene lost 2 bases and the J gene lost 6 bases, with 11 bases spanning the gap. There are 13 residues in the CDR3. The germline V gene has CDR1 GTSNPN and CDR2 SVGIG (reference sequence). This CDR3 reads CAWSTGLENTIYF. DNA of the CDR3: TGTGCCTGGAGTACAGGGTTAGAAAACACCATATATTTT.

V usage is TRBV2 and J usage is TRBJ1-5; possible D gene TRBD1, 6 bases. V lost 4 bases and J 5 bases, leaving 12 bases between the germline ends. The CDR3 length is 14 residues. Per the germline V gene, CDR1 is SNHLY and CDR2 is FYNNEI. The CDR3 here is CASSAGQPYQPQHF. The CDR3 DNA follows: TGTGCCAGCAGTGCTGGACAGCCCTATCAGCCCCAGCATTTT. Full variable domain (rest looked up from reference TRBV2 and TRBJ1-5): EPEVTQTPSHQVTQMGQEVILRCVPISNHLYFYWYRQILGQKVEFLVSFYNNEISEKSEIFDDQFSVERPDGSNFTLKIRSTKLEDSAMYFCASSAGQPYQPQHFGDGTRLSIL.

This clone was observed a handful of times. The rearrangement joins TRBV27 to TRBJ2-7, with TRBD2 matching 7 bases. This CDR3 is 13 amino acids long. Germline V gives CDR1 MNHEY, CDR2 SMNVEV (reference sequence). Trimming cost V 7 bases and J 6 bases; bases outside gene matches: 9. CDR3 nucleotides: TGTGCCAGCACCCCAGCCCCGGGGGGCGAGCAGTACTTC. Its protein product is CASTPAPGGEQYF.